The 31 T cell receptor beta chains below all came from one sample that was sequenced in a study of cytomegalovirus exposure and HLA in healthy donors. The PCR made use of 60 Vbeta and 13 Jbeta primers. Measured with immunoSEQ multiplex PCR; TCRdb has only the in-frame clones, and not every one. The sample consists of fewer than 150,000 clones, around 78% of them appearing once. The sequenced material came from PBMCs. These receptors all come from a woman aged 40 to 49 in good health and CMV-seropositive.

The J gene is TRBJ2-5, the V gene TRBV19; D is perhaps TRBD2 (5 bases). V was cut by 3 bases and J by 5 bases, with 10 bases left in between. Looked up from germline, CDR1 is LNHDA and CDR2 is SQIVND (reference sequence). The CDR3 spans 13 residues. CDR3 coding DNA: TGTGCCAGTAGTATTGCTAGCAGCGAGACCCAGTACTTC. This gives the protein CASSIASSETQYF.

The sample holds one count of this clone. The chain employs TRBV5-4 and TRBJ2-7; D possibly corresponds to TRBD1 (6 bases). V lost 0 bases and J 1 base, leaving 11 bases between the germline ends. Looked up from germline, CDR1 is SGHNT and CDR2 is YYREEE (reference sequence). CDR3 length: 15 amino acids. The CDR3 is CASSLGRGTSYEQYF. The CDR3 DNA sequence: TGTGCCAGCAGCTTGGGCAGGGGCACGTCCTACGAGCAGTACTTC.

The chain carries TRBV10-1 and TRBJ2-1; no clear D gene. This CDR3 has 13 amino acids. CDR1 WNHNN and CDR2 SYGVQD come from the germline V gene (reference sequence). V was cut by 3 bases and J by 1 base, with 4 bases left in between. CDR3 loop: CASSDQSYNEQFF. DNA for the CDR3: TGCGCCAGCAGTGACCAGTCCTACAATGAGCAGTTCTTC.

The chain couples TRBV29-1 to TRBJ2-1; 7 nucleotides agree with TRBD2. The germline gives CDR1 SQVTM, CDR2 ANQGSEA. J lost 4 bases, V lost 6 bases, and 6 bases had no gene match. The CDR3 consists of 13 residues. The CDR3 region is CSVQRDLYNEQFF. CDR3 DNA sequence: TGCAGCGTCCAGCGGGACCTATACAATGAGCAGTTCTTC.

This clone was seen once. This chain uses TRBV2 with TRBJ2-3; 9 bases fit TRBD1. Germline-derived CDR1 and CDR2 are SNHLY and FYNNEI. Germline trimming cut 7 bases from V and 6 bases from J; bases unmatched to any gene: 8. The CDR3 extends over 14 amino acids. CDR3 bases: TGTGCCAGCAAAAGGGGACAGGGTTGGGATACGCAGTATTTT. It is translated as CASKRGQGWDTQYF.

This chain links TRBV11-3 with TRBJ2-1; 11 nucleotides agree with TRBD2. Germline V gene sequence: CDR1 SGHNT, CDR2 YENEEA. Trimming cost V 3 bases and J 10 bases; bases outside gene matches: 5. The CDR3 length is 14 residues. Written as DNA, the CDR3 is TGTGCCAGCAGCTTTACTAGCGGGAGCTCCGAGCAGTTCTTC. Protein sequence: CASSFTSGSSEQFF.

The chain is built from TRBV30 and TRBJ1-1, with a weak D call TRBD1 (6 bases). The CDR3 is 14 residues long. V lost 0 bases, J lost 3 bases, and 11 bases lay in between. The V gene's germline CDR1 is GTSNPN and CDR2 SVGIG (reference sequence). The CDR3 coding sequence is TGTGCCTGGAGTGTAACAGGGAGGGACACTGAAGCTTTCTTT. Encoded protein: CAWSVTGRDTEAFF.

The chain is built from TRBV28 and TRBJ1-4, with 7 bases lining up with TRBD1. In germline, CDR1 is MDHEN, CDR2 SYDVKM. Trimming at V came to 4 bases and at J to 7 bases, leaving 3 bases not matched to a gene. The CDR3 sequence is 13 residues long. CDR3 in DNA: TGTGCCAGCAGTTCCAGGGGGAGTGAAAAACTGTTTTTT. Translating gives CASSSRGSEKLFF.

The chain employs TRBV27 and TRBJ1-4; D might be TRBD1 (5 bases). The CDR3 contains 20 residues. Germline CDR1 MNHEY, CDR2 SMNVEV (reference sequence). With 0 bases removed from V and 0 bases from J, the gap between germline ends came to 20 bases. The CDR3 DNA sequence: TGTGCCAGCAGTTTATCGAAACTGACGGGGGGTCCTCCAACTAATGAAAAACTGTTTTTT. Translating it yields CASSLSKLTGGPPTNEKLFF.

This clone appeared a single time. This chain connects TRBV6-5 to TRBJ2-7; 8 nucleotides match TRBD2. V was pared by 10 bases and J by 3 bases, with 8 bases of the junction left unmatched. The germline CDR1 and CDR2 sequences are MNHEY and SVGAGI. CDR3 length equals 13 residues. CDR3 sequence reads: CATREGLLYEQYF. DNA of the CDR3: TGTGCCACTCGGGAGGGGCTTCTCTACGAGCAGTACTTC.

This chain joins TRBV11-2 and TRBJ2-2; no firm D call. The CDR3 is 14 residues long. Trimming removed 6 bases from V and 7 bases from J, with 15 bases in between. Germline V gives CDR1 SGHAT, CDR2 FQNNGV. CDR3: CASRQLAAVGELFF. The DNA of the CDR3 is TGTGCCAGCAGGCAACTCGCGGCTGTCGGGGAGCTGTTTTTT.

This chain connects TRBV5-1 to TRBJ2-3; 8 positions match TRBD2. The CDR3 runs 16 residues. V lost 1 base to trimming and J lost 1 base; unmatched junction nucleotides: 5. Germline V gene lookup returns CDR1 SGHRS and CDR2 YFSETQ. In nucleotides, the CDR3 is TGCGCCAGCAGCTTGAACCCGGGACTAGGCACAGATACGCAGTATTTT. It yields the protein CASSLNPGLGTDTQYF.

A few counts support this clone. The chain couples TRBV7-8 to TRBJ2-1; 15 nucleotides align to TRBD2. This CDR3 is 14 amino acids long. Germline CDR1 SGHVS, CDR2 FQNEAQ. After removal of 5 bases from V and 9 bases from J, the junction contained 2 bases not matched to a gene. The CDR3 DNA follows: TGTGCCAGCAGCGCGGGACTAGCGGGAGGTGAGCAGTTCTTC. Translating gives CASSAGLAGGEQFF.

The gene calls are TRBV2 and TRBJ1-4; TRBD1 might be the D (6 bases). This CDR3 has 14 residues. From germline, CDR1 is SNHLY and CDR2 FYNNEI. The ends were cut back, 7 bases at V and 7 bases at J, with 16 bases in the middle. CDR3 sequence: CASTPQGRGEKLFF. The CDR3 coding sequence is TGTGCCAGCACCCCGCAGGGGAGGGGTGAAAAACTGTTTTTT.

In this sample, this clone turned up a few times. The V call is TRBV5-1, the J call TRBJ2-5, with TRBD1 matching 7 bases. V was pared by 4 bases and J by 4 bases, with 10 bases of the junction left unmatched. This CDR3 comprises 15 residues. CDR1 is SGHRS and CDR2 is YFSETQ in the germline V gene. The CDR3 protein is CASSPNPNRGETQYF. The CDR3 DNA sequence: TGCGCCAGCAGCCCAAATCCGAACAGGGGAGAGACCCAGTACTTC.

The chain couples TRBV4-2 to TRBJ2-1; TRBD2 matches at 7 bases. CDR3 length: 12 amino acids. V trimming: 3 bases; J trimming: 9 bases; junction bases outside the gene matches: 2. Germline values: CDR1 LGHNA, CDR2 YNFKEQ. This CDR3 reads CASSQREREQFF. The DNA of the CDR3 is TGTGCCAGCAGCCAGCGGGAGCGTGAGCAGTTCTTC.

To note about this clone: Other nucleotide sequences from this sample produce the same CDR3. The V and J genes are TRBV7-9 and TRBJ1-1, with 10 bases lining up with TRBD1. Germline V gives CDR1 SEHNR, CDR2 FQNEAQ (reference sequence). V was clipped by 5 bases and J by 5 bases; unmatched bases: 2. CDR3 size: 13 residues. The CDR3 protein is CASSRDRGTEAFF. CDR3 nucleotide sequence: TGTGCCAGCAGCCGGGACAGGGGAACTGAAGCTTTCTTT.

The chain links TRBV15 to TRBJ2-3, with TRBD2 matching 12 bases. V was pared by 1 base and J by 3 bases, with 5 bases of the junction left unmatched. The CDR3 totals 17 residues. CDR1 LNHNV and CDR2 YYDKDF come from the germline V gene (reference sequence). In DNA, the CDR3 is TGTGCCACCAGCAGAGGAACGACTAGCGGGAGTACAGATACGCAGTATTTT. Translation gives CATSRGTTSGSTDTQYF.

This clone was counted a single time. The chain couples TRBV15 to TRBJ2-3; 13 nucleotides align to TRBD2. The V segment lost 1 base and the J segment 4 bases; nucleotides outside the gene matches: 2. Germline V gene sequence: CDR1 LNHNV, CDR2 YYDKDF (reference sequence). The CDR3 sequence is 16 residues long. The CDR3 spells CATSRGTSGSADTQYF. CDR3 bases: TGTGCCACCAGCAGAGGGACTAGCGGGAGCGCAGATACGCAGTATTTT.

The rearrangement links TRBV28 to TRBJ2-7; D ambiguous. The CDR3 extends over 12 amino acids. Trimming removed 8 bases at V and 6 bases at J, with 14 bases between. Germline CDR1 is MDHEN and CDR2 is SYDVKM. CDR3 region: CASPSVLGEQYF. For the CDR3, the DNA is TGTGCCAGCCCTAGTGTCCTGGGCGAGCAGTACTTC.

This clone was counted a few times. The V call is TRBV7-3, the J call TRBJ2-1, with 7 bases that match TRBD2. Losses at the gene ends were 5 bases for V and 8 bases for J; bases not matched to a gene: 9. Per the germline V gene, CDR1 is SGHTA and CDR2 is FQGTGA. CDR3 length: 14 amino acids. CDR3 sequence reads: CASSPLPSGHEQFF. The CDR3 DNA is TGTGCCAGCAGCCCGCTGCCTAGCGGCCATGAGCAGTTCTTC.

This sequence joins TRBV7-9 and TRBJ2-1; 9 bases are a match to TRBD2. Germline V gives CDR1 SEHNR, CDR2 FQNEAQ (reference sequence). The CDR3 is made up of 13 amino acids. J gave up 10 bases and V 4 bases, and 5 bases lay outside the gene matches. As DNA, the CDR3 is TGTGCCAGCAGCTCGGGACTAGCCGACGAGCAGTTCTTC. Translation gives CASSSGLADEQFF.

The chain links TRBV10-2 to TRBJ1-1, with 7 bases lining up with TRBD1. Germline CDR1 is WSHSY and CDR2 is SAAADI. V lost 3 bases to trimming and J lost 4 bases; unmatched junction nucleotides: 2. This CDR3 comprises 13 residues. CDR3 sequence: CASSEGGGTEAFF. CDR3 DNA sequence: TGCGCCAGCAGTGAAGGGGGCGGCACTGAAGCTTTCTTT.

The chain has TRBV19 and TRBJ1-1; no reliable D call. The CDR3 sequence is 16 residues long. The ends were cut back, 6 bases at V and 0 bases at J, with 17 bases in the middle. From germline, CDR1 is LNHDA and CDR2 SQIVND (reference sequence). This CDR3 is CASSHTFAAMNTEAFF. The CDR3 nucleotides are TGTGCCAGTAGCCATACTTTTGCAGCGATGAACACTGAAGCTTTCTTT.

V and J are TRBV18 and TRBJ1-4; no reliable D call. Germline assignment: CDR1 KGHSH and CDR2 LQKENI. This CDR3 is built from 15 residues. Trimming cost V 6 bases and J 2 bases, with 13 bases left between them. The CDR3 spells CASSREGGTNEKLFF. CDR3 bases: TGTGCCAGCTCTCGAGAAGGCGGCACTAATGAAAAACTGTTTTTT.

This clone came up a few times. The V and J genes are TRBV5-4 and TRBJ2-7; TRBD2 agrees at 7 bases. V lost 4 bases, J lost 0 bases, and 7 bases stayed unmatched. The CDR3 loop spans 15 amino acids. Germline values: CDR1 SGHNT, CDR2 YYREEE (reference sequence). CDR3 sequence: CASSLGLGDSYEQYF. The CDR3 nucleotides read TGTGCCAGCAGCCTCGGACTAGGCGACTCCTACGAGCAGTACTTC.

V usage is TRBV18 and J usage is TRBJ2-7; 8 bases align to TRBD2. The CDR3 is made up of 14 amino acids. Trimming removed 3 bases from V and 4 bases from J; junction bases left unmatched: 5. The germline gives CDR1 KGHSH, CDR2 LQKENI. This CDR3 reads CASSPGGGIYEQYF. In DNA, the CDR3 is TGTGCCAGCTCACCCGGGGGGGGGATTTACGAGCAGTACTTC.

The chain couples TRBV19 to TRBJ1-1; D perhaps matches TRBD1 (5 bases). Trimming shortened V by 1 base and J by 0 bases, and 12 bases separated the two germline ends. The CDR3 has 16 amino acids. Per the germline V gene, CDR1 is LNHDA and CDR2 is SQIVND (reference sequence). CDR3 sequence reads: CASSIGRGTMNTEAFF. In DNA form, the CDR3 reads TGTGCCAGTAGTATAGGGCGGGGGACCATGAACACTGAAGCTTTCTTT.

J is TRBJ2-5 and V is TRBV11-3; D may be TRBD2 (5 bases). Germline V gene lookup returns CDR1 SGHNT and CDR2 YENEEA. The CDR3 spans 14 residues. Trimming left V 2 bases short and J 1 base short, with 8 bases between. CDR3 amino acids: CASSLRGLQETQYF. The CDR3 DNA is TGTGCCAGCAGCTTACGGGGTCTCCAAGAGACCCAGTACTTC.

The V gene is TRBV4-1, the J gene TRBJ2-7, with 8 nucleotides matching TRBD1. The CDR3 sequence is 13 residues long. Germline V lookup: CDR1 MGHRA, CDR2 YSYEKL. J lost 3 bases, V lost 5 bases, and 3 bases had no gene match. The CDR3 is CASSRDRSYEQYF. Written as DNA, the CDR3 is TGCGCCAGCAGCAGGGACAGGAGCTACGAGCAGTACTTC.

On this clone: The same CDR3 also results from other DNA sequences found in this sample. The chain carries TRBV27 and TRBJ1-2; 9 bases map to TRBD1. CDR3 length equals 15 residues. The ends lost 1 base at V and 5 bases at J; junction bases unmatched: 5. Germline CDR1 reads MNHEY; CDR2 reads SMNVEV (reference sequence). Here the CDR3 reads CASSLYPDRGYGYTF. CDR3 in DNA: TGTGCCAGCAGTTTATATCCCGACAGGGGGTATGGCTACACCTTC.